This T cell receptor (beta chain) was recorded in a study of response to subunit inactivated influenza vaccine. TCRdb analysed the RT-PCR reads with MiXCR anew, one entry per CDR3 protein. The sample yields some 300,000 distinct CDR3 sequences, approximately 20% seen once. The CDR3 loop spans 14 amino acids. Germline values: CDR1 LGHNA, CDR2 YNFKEQ. V was cut by 0 bases and J by 8 bases, with 11 bases left in between. This chain links TRBV4-2 with TRBJ1-5; tentative D call: TRBD1 (5 bases). The source was PBMCs from blood, collected roughly 20 months after vaccination. The TCR originated in a man aged 50-75 years who received an inactivated influenza vaccine. The CDR3 is CASSQDRVGEPQHF. CDR3 DNA sequence: TGTGCCAGCAGCCAAGATCGGGTGGGGGAGCCCCAGCATTTT.